A selection of T cell receptor beta chains follows, all from one sample in a study of T-cell reconstitution after alpha-beta-depleted transplantation in children. TCRdb reprocessed the PCR reads via MiXCR and lists one record per CDR3 protein. In the table there are around 700,000 distinct CDR3 sequences, around 12% of which are singletons. This specimen was PBMCs, taken before TCRalphabeta/CD19-depleted stem cell transplant. Receptors were obtained from a girl aged 2-9 years with congenital amegakaryocytic thrombocytopenia, due to receive a stem cell transplant. Both conserved end residues are part of each CDR3. The D gene is left open where the match is weak. The size entry is marked missing in some rows and otherwise reads once, few, many or a size class.

cdr3_length	v_call	clone_size	d_call	j_call	cdr3_aa	cdr3_nt
16	TRBV9	many	-	TRBJ2-1	CASSAPGRKRYNEQFF	TGTGCCAGCAGCGCCCCCGGACGGAAGCGCTACAATGAGCAGTTCTTC
16	TRBV5-1	many	-	TRBJ2-1	CASSLASRSSYNEQFF	TGCGCCAGCAGCTTGGCTAGTCGGAGCTCCTACAATGAGCAGTTCTTC
12	TRBV12-3/TRBV12-4	many	TRBD1	TRBJ2-7	CASRRTGNEQYF	TGTGCCAGCAGGCGGACAGGGAACGAGCAGTACTTC
15	TRBV12-3/TRBV12-4	-	TRBD1	TRBJ2-1	CASSLRTGFPDEQFF	TGTGCCAGCAGTCTCCGGACAGGGTTCCCCGATGAGCAGTTCTTC
13	TRBV3-1	-	TRBD2	TRBJ2-7	CASSYLAGNEQYF	TGTGCCAGCAGCTACCTAGCGGGCAACGAGCAGTACTTC
13	TRBV3-1	many	-	TRBJ2-7	CASSLGLIYEQYF	TGTGCCAGCAGCCTGGGACTTATCTACGAGCAGTACTTC
17	TRBV28	few	-	TRBJ2-3	CASSFSGPGASTDTQYF	-
13	TRBV6-5	few	-	TRBJ2-7	CASRIPSFYEQYF	TGTGCCAGCAGGATCCCTTCTTTTTACGAGCAGTACTTC
12	TRBV27	many	-	TRBJ2-3	CASSLIGDTQYF	TGTGCCAGCAGCCTAATTGGAGATACGCAGTATTTT
16	TRBV5-4	few	TRBD2	TRBJ2-1	CASSLHLAGVSGEQFF	TGTGCCAGCAGCTTGCATCTGGCGGGAGTTTCGGGTGAGCAGTTCTTC
15	TRBV20-1	-	TRBD2	TRBJ2-1	CSARIIGREGDEQFF	TGCAGTGCTAGAATAATAGGCAGGGAGGGCGATGAGCAGTTCTTC
14	TRBV6-1	few	-	TRBJ2-3	CASSEGGDPHTQYF	TGTGCCAGCAGTGAAGGGGGGGACCCCCATACGCAGTATTTT
16	TRBV14	few	TRBD2	TRBJ2-1	CASSQGGTSDFYEQFF	TGTGCCAGCAGCCAAGGGGGGACTAGTGATTTCTATGAGCAGTTCTTC
17	TRBV20-1	-	TRBD2	TRBJ2-5	CSARDPLTSGTRETQYF	TGCAGTGCTAGAGATCCCCTGACTAGCGGGACGCGGGAGACCCAGTACTTC
14	TRBV20-1	many	-	TRBJ2-1	CSAGPGGERNEQFF	TGCAGTGCGGGACCAGGGGGGGAACGGAATGAGCAGTTCTTC
13	TRBV27	few	-	TRBJ2-7	CASSPLDPYEQYF	TGTGCCAGCAGCCCGCTAGATCCCTACGAGCAGTACTTC
14	TRBV29-1	-	-	TRBJ1-1	CSVGLQGMGTEAFF	TGCAGCGTCGGCCTACAGGGTATGGGCACTGAAGCTTTCTTT
16	TRBV7-2	few	TRBD2	TRBJ2-1	CASSLQGTSGGYEQFF	TGTGCCAGCAGCTTACAGGGGACTAGCGGGGGTTACGAGCAGTTCTTC
14	TRBV3-1	-	-	TRBJ2-7	CASSQVPATYEQYF	TGTGCCAGCAGCCAAGTCCCGGCAACCTACGAGCAGTACTTC
13	TRBV4-1	many	-	TRBJ2-7	CASSLSLGYEQYF	TGCGCCAGCAGCCTCTCGCTGGGTTACGAGCAGTACTTC
14	TRBV20-1	many	-	TRBJ2-3	CSARGGRPGNTQYF	TGCAGTGCTAGAGGAGGGAGACCTGGGAATACGCAGTATTTT
12	TRBV29-1	many	-	TRBJ2-2	CSGVPEGGELFF	TGCAGCGGCGTACCAGAGGGCGGGGAGCTGTTTTTT
17	TRBV27	-	TRBD2	TRBJ2-3	CASSPGLVASDTDTQYF	TGTGCCAGCAGTCCGGGACTAGTGGCTTCGGACACAGATACGCAGTATTTT
14	TRBV28	few	-	TRBJ2-4	CASSSKIPKNIQYF	TGTGCCAGCAGTTCCAAAATCCCCAAAAACATTCAGTACTTC
14	TRBV27	few	-	TRBJ2-7	CASSFRTPSYEQYF	TGTGCCAGCAGTTTTCGGACCCCCTCCTACGAGCAGTACTTC
16	TRBV7-8	few	TRBD1	TRBJ2-1	CASTLFRDRGRNEQFF	TGTGCCAGCACCTTATTCCGGGACAGGGGGCGAAATGAGCAGTTCTTC
13	TRBV24-1	-	-	TRBJ2-5	CATSDVEMETQYF	TGTGCCACCAGTGATGTGGAGATGGAGACCCAGTACTTC
15	TRBV20-1	many	TRBD2	TRBJ2-1	CSARASGRSYNEQFF	TGCAGTGCTAGAGCTAGCGGGCGCTCCTACAATGAGCAGTTCTTC
15	TRBV28	-	-	TRBJ2-2	CASSRLGWNTGELFF	TGTGCCAGCAGCCGTCTCGGGTGGAACACCGGGGAGCTGTTTTTT
12	TRBV5-1	few	TRBD2	TRBJ2-1	CASSGSSGRQFF	TGCGCCAGCAGCGGGTCTAGCGGGAGGCAGTTCTTC
16	TRBV6-5	-	TRBD2	TRBJ2-3	CVSGFVAGGDTDTQYF	TGTGTCAGCGGTTTCGTAGCGGGAGGAGACACAGATACGCAGTATTTT
15	TRBV14	-	-	TRBJ2-5	CASSQESVRVETQYF	TGTGCCAGCAGCCAAGAGTCGGTTAGGGTAGAGACCCAGTACTTC
13	TRBV29-1	many	-	TRBJ2-3	CSVVGRGPDTQYF	TGCAGCGTTGTGGGACGGGGTCCAGATACGCAGTATTTT
13	TRBV15	many	-	TRBJ2-5	CATSVQPQETQYF	TGTGCCACCAGCGTTCAACCTCAAGAGACCCAGTACTTC
10	TRBV20-1	many	-	TRBJ2-1	CSADHNEQFF	TGCAGTGCAGATCATAATGAGCAGTTCTTC
14	TRBV12-3/TRBV12-4	few	TRBD1	TRBJ2-7	CASSWGTGPHEQYF	TGTGCCAGCAGTTGGGGGACAGGCCCCCACGAGCAGTACTTC
16	TRBV18	many	-	TRBJ1-3	CASSPGGLTAGNTIYF	TGTGCCAGCTCACCCGGGGGGTTGACCGCTGGAAACACCATATATTTT
13	TRBV6-1	once	-	TRBJ2-2	CATGTDNTGELYF	TGTGCCACCGGGACTGATAACACCGGGGAGCTGTATTTT
14	TRBV29-1	many	-	TRBJ1-2	CSVDSGRSTYGYTF	TGCAGCGTTGACTCAGGACGGTCTACCTATGGCTACACCTTC